The rows below give T cell receptor beta chains drawn from one sample of a study of cytomegalovirus exposure and HLA in healthy donors. This table comes from immunoSEQ multiplex PCR, and its TCRdb copy is limited to in-frame clones, with some not included. This table has roughly 350,000 clones, roughly 88% appearing once. Sequencing was performed on PBMCs. The receptor set was obtained from a young woman in good health and CMV-seronegative. The conserved cysteine and the conserved F or W are not part of the CDR3 here. Fields, in order: V gene, CDR3 protein.

>TRBV5-6
ASSLITIGVGYT
>TRBV29-1
SVVYSSSYEQY
>TRBV4-1
ASSQARTRADTQY
>TRBV15
ATSREGYSLYNEQF
>TRBV7-3
ASSLDPGDTEAF
>TRBV19
ASSIDGLAGKY
>TRBV2
ASTPSGGSGNTIY
>TRBV25-1
ASSAQGSEQY
>TRBV11-2
ASSPAADYEQY
>TRBV28
ASRGTGGAGETQY
>TRBV6-5
ASSYSGTSASYEQY
>TRBV4-2
ASSQAGTGASEAF
>TRBV11-1
ASSYRGTRADEQY
>TRBV5-1
ASSSSGNQETQY
>TRBV9
ASSVGSGVATMTETQY